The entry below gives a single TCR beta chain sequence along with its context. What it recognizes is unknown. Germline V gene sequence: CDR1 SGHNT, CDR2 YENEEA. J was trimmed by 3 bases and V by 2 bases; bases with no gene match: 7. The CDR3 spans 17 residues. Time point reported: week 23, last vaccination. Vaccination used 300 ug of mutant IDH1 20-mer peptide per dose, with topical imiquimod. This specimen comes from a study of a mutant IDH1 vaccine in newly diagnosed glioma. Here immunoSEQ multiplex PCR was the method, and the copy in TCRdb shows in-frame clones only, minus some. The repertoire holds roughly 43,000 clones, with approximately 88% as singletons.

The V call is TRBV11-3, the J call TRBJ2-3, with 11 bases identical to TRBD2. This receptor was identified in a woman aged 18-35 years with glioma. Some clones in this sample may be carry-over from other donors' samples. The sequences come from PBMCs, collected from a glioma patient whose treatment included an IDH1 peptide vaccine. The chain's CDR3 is CASSLRRLAGMTDTQYF. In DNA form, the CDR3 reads TGTGCCAGCAGCTTACGAAGACTAGCGGGAATGACAGATACGCAGTATTTT.